The clone carrying this TCR beta chain was recorded many times. Its antigen remains unknown. The CDR3 extends over 12 amino acids. Germline CDR1 reads MDHEN; CDR2 reads SYDVKM. Deletions cut 10 bases from V and 1 base from J, with 11 bases between. The sample belongs to a study of human T cells and chemical hapten exposure. The wider study: Small discrepancies in pooled library volume mainly accounted for the varying TCR yields per sample. Study-wide results and caveats: Expanded TCRs were compared with controls, and the expanded TCRs formed significantly more large CDR3 similarity clusters.

It was the library that attached unique molecular identifiers to individual cDNA molecules. One entry per CDR3 protein, called by TCRdb with MiXCR from the RACE reads. The repertoire includes around 40,000 distinct CDR3 sequences, about 12% of them detected once, and 2.3% sits in the top ten. The time point was: patch test 3, about 24 weeks after DPC sensitization. Treatment: therapeutic diphenylcyclopropenone sensitization with weekly scalp DPC. Unfractionated whole blood served as the source for total RNA extraction. Blood was collected ahead of every patch test applied. The clonotype originates from a woman in her thirties or forties with alopecia areata. Some clones in this sample may be carry-over from other donors' samples. The rearrangement links TRBV28 to TRBJ2-7, with D possibly TRBD2 on 5 matching bases. The starting material was whole blood, obtained in connection with sensitization to the hapten diphenylcyclopropenone (DPC). This CDR3 is CATARGSYEQYF. CDR3 in DNA: TGTGCCACCGCCCGCGGGTCCTACGAGCAGTACTTC.